Here is one T cell receptor beta chain with its context. These data belong to a study of blood T cell repertoires in COVID-19. Study context: Samples came from the United States, Italy and Spain, spanning acute and convalescent COVID-19.

The germline gives CDR1 MNHEY, CDR2 SVGAGI. The CDR3 spans 12 residues. V dropped 2 bases and J dropped 6; count of bases not matched to a gene: 0. Methods used by the authors: Estimation of nucleated cell counts was performed using reference gene primer amplification. Profiling relied on immunoSEQ multiplex PCR, and the TCRdb table lists in-frame clones only, not all of them. D and trimming come from the DNA, and the V and J calls and clone size come from that table. The sample includes some 41,000 clones, about nine tenths seen only once; the top ten take less than 20%. The J gene is TRBJ1-1, the V gene TRBV6-5; TRBD1 aligns across 7 bases. The sample comprised peripheral blood. The source of this sequence is a man between 65 and 85 years old with active COVID-19. Here the CDR3 reads CASSYQGAEAFF. In nucleotides, the CDR3 is TGTGCCAGCAGTTACCAGGGGGCTGAAGCTTTCTTT.